These 11 T cell receptor beta chains came from one sample sequenced in a study of T cell responses to AZD1222 COVID-19 vaccine. Some clones are missing from TCRdb's copy, which holds only in-frame ones; the method was immunoSEQ multiplex PCR. Of fewer than 120,000 clones in the sample, about 81% are singletons; the top ten hold 4% to 5%. This specimen consisted of peripheral blood, obtained on day 0 of AZD1222 vaccination. These receptors all stem from an adult in good health.

The chain uses TRBV21-1 and TRBJ2-3; no DNA check was done on the table's D call, TRBD2. TRBV21-1 is a pseudogene locus. This CDR3 region has 18 residues. CDR3 protein: CASKEPKRGVCGTDTQYF. The CDR3 DNA reads as TGTGCCAGCAAAGAGCCAAAACGGGGGGTGTGCGGCACAGATACGCAGTATTTT.

The J gene is TRBJ2-5, the V gene TRBV18; 11 nucleotides align to TRBD2. The CDR3 covers 16 residues. The V segment lost 0 bases and the J segment 5 bases; nucleotides outside the gene matches: 5. CDR1 KGHSH and CDR2 LQKENI come from the germline V gene. CDR3 nucleotide sequence: TGTGCCAGCTCACCACCATTAATAGCGGGAGGGGAGACCCAGTACTTC. This translates into CASSPPLIAGGETQYF.

Concerning this clone itself: An end of the junction differs from the germline gene, which may be a read error. The rearrangement joins TRBV27 to TRBJ2-1; TRBD1 matches at 9 bases. This CDR3 is built from 16 residues. Germline CDR1 MNHEY, CDR2 SMNVEV (reference sequence). CDR3 in amino acids: CASSLWGTGLDNEQFF. CDR3 nucleotide sequence: TGTGCCAGCAGCTTATGGGGGACAGGGTTGGACAATGAGCAGTTCTTC.

The chain joins TRBV23-1 to TRBJ2-7; D may be TRBD1 (6 bases). TRBV23-1 is classed as an ORF, of uncertain function. V was cut by 0 bases and J by 5 bases, with 11 bases left in between. The CDR3 is 14 amino acids. The CDR3 sequence is CASSQSKTGNEQYF. For the CDR3, the DNA is TGCGCCAGCAGTCAATCGAAAACAGGGAACGAGCAGTACTTC.

In its sample, this clone was seen a few times. The chain has TRBV3-1 (or the pseudogene TRBV3-2) and TRBJ2-5; no clear D. The CDR3 is 14 residues long. Germline assignment: CDR1 LGHDT and CDR2 YNNKEL (reference sequence). Trimming removed 8 bases at V and 2 bases at J, with 15 bases between. DNA for the CDR3: TGTGCCAGCTCAAGGCGCGGAGCGCAAGAGACCCAGTACTTC. It yields the protein CASSRRGAQETQYF.

The J gene is TRBJ1-1, the V gene TRBV7-2; possibly TRBD1 for D (6 bases). Germline-derived CDR1 and CDR2 are SGHTA and FQGNSA. V was cut by 0 bases and J by 1 base, with 6 bases left in between. The CDR3 has 14 amino acids. CDR3 protein: CASSLATGNTEAFF. As DNA, the CDR3 is TGTGCCAGCAGCTTAGCGACAGGGAACACTGAAGCTTTCTTT.

The V gene is TRBV19, the J gene TRBJ1-1, with TRBD1 identical over 12 bases. The CDR3 is 15 amino acids. Unmatched junction bases numbered 10, after V lost 6 bases and J lost 8 bases. Per the germline V gene, CDR1 is LNHDA and CDR2 is SQIVND (reference sequence). The CDR3: CASRRDRGRLPEAFF. The CDR3 DNA follows: TGTGCCAGTAGAAGGGACAGGGGGCGCTTACCCGAAGCTTTCTTT.

The rearrangement links TRBV7-2 to TRBJ2-1, with 9 bases lining up with TRBD2. J lost 9 bases, V lost 1 base, and 13 bases had no gene match. CDR3 length: 17 amino acids. Germline values: CDR1 SGHTA, CDR2 FQGNSA. CDR3 DNA: TGTGCCAGCAGCTTAGGAGTAGCGGGAGCGGGGCAGGGTGAGCAGTTCTTC. This translates into CASSLGVAGAGQGEQFF.

This clone was seen only once. This chain connects TRBV28 to TRBJ1-2; 8 bases align to TRBD1. The CDR3 spans 16 residues. Germline V gives CDR1 MDHEN, CDR2 SYDVKM. V lost 2 bases, J lost 4 bases, and 9 bases stayed unmatched. CDR3 DNA: TGTGCCAGCAGTTTAGGGATACAGGGGGTTCCCTATGGCTACACCTTC. This sequence encodes CASSLGIQGVPYGYTF.

In DNA form, the CDR3 reads TGTGCCAGCAGTTCCGCAAGGGGTGAAAAACTGTTTTTT. Translating gives CASSSARGEKLFF. The chain couples TRBV27 to TRBJ1-4, with a tentative D call TRBD1 (5 bases). The CDR3 sequence is 13 residues long. The germline V gene has CDR1 MNHEY and CDR2 SMNVEV (reference sequence). V was clipped by 4 bases and J by 7 bases, with 10 bases between them.

The gene calls are TRBV19 and TRBJ2-1, with D possibly matching TRBD2 (6 bases). Germline assignment: CDR1 LNHDA and CDR2 SQIVND (reference sequence). Trimming took off 1 base at V and 7 bases at J, with 14 bases between the two ends. There are 15 residues in the CDR3. In DNA form, the CDR3 reads TGTGCCAGTAGTATAGCCGGAGGGAATCTGAATGAGCAGTTCTTC. Translation gives CASSIAGGNLNEQFF.